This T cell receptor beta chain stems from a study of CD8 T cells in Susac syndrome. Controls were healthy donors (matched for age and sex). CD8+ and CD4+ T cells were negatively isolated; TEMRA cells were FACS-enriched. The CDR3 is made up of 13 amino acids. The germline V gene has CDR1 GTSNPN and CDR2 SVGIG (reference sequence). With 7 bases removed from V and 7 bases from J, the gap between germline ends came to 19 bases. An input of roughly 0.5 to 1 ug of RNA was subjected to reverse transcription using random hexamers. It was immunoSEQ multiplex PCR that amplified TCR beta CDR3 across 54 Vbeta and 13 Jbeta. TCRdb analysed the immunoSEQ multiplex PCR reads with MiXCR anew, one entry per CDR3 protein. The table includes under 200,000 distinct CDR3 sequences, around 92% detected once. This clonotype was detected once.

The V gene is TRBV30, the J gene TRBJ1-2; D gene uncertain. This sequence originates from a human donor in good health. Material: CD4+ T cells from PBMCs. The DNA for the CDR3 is TGTGCCTCCCTCCGGGGAGGGTCTGGTGGCTACACCTTC. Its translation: CASLRGGSGGYTF.